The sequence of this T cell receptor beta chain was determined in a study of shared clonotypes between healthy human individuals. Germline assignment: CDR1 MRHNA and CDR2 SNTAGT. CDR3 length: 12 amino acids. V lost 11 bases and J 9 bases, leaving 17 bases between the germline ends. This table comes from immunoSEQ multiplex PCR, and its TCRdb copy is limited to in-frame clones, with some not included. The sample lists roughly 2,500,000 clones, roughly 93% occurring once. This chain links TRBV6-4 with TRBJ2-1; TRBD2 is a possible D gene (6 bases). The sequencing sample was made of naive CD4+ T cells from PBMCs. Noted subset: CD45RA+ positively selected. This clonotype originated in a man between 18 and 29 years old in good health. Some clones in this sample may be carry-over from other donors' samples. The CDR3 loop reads CAGAIGGSEQFF. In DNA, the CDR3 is TGTGCCGGGGCGATCGGAGGGTCTGAGCAGTTCTTC.